What follows are 8 T cell receptor beta chains derived from one specimen sequenced in a study of cytomegalovirus exposure and HLA in healthy donors. Generated by immunoSEQ multiplex PCR, the TCRdb table keeps only in-frame clones and is missing some. The table lists around 140,000 clones, 94% of them singletons. The sequencing input was PBMCs. These receptors came from a young man in good health and CMV-seropositive.

This chain uses TRBV28 with TRBJ1-6; D possibly corresponds to TRBD1 (6 bases). The CDR3 length is 13 residues. Looked up from germline, CDR1 is MDHEN and CDR2 is SYDVKM. V lost 2 bases, J lost 10 bases, and 9 bases lay in between. Here the CDR3 DNA reads TGTGCCAGCAGTTTAGAGGGGGAATCACCCCTCCACTTT. This gives the protein CASSLEGESPLHF.

The CDR3 region is CASSLTGVTEAFF. CDR3 DNA: TGTGCCAGCAGCCTCACAGGGGTTACTGAAGCTTTCTTT. The J gene is TRBJ1-1, the V gene TRBV11-2; 7 bases align to TRBD1. V was clipped by 5 bases and J by 5 bases; unmatched bases: 5. The germline V gene has CDR1 SGHAT and CDR2 FQNNGV. The CDR3 has 13 residues.

The rearrangement joins TRBV18 to TRBJ2-3; the D gene is possibly TRBD1 (6 bases). There are 16 residues in the CDR3. Trimming left V 3 bases short and J 2 bases short, with 15 bases between. Germline loops: CDR1 KGHSH, CDR2 LQKENI. CDR3 loop: CASSPRQARATDTQYF. CDR3 coding DNA: TGTGCCAGCTCACCGAGACAGGCCAGGGCCACAGATACGCAGTATTTT.

The chain combines TRBV19 with TRBJ2-1; D unclear. Deletions cut 6 bases from V and 5 bases from J, with 23 bases between. The CDR3 extends over 17 amino acids. CDR1 is LNHDA and CDR2 is SQIVND in the germline V gene (reference sequence). The CDR3 reads CASSRGFGLSLNNEQFF. CDR3 nucleotides: TGTGCCAGTAGCCGAGGATTCGGCTTGTCGCTGAACAATGAGCAGTTCTTC.

This chain uses TRBV28 with TRBJ2-7, with 8 nucleotides matching TRBD1. V was clipped by 2 bases and J by 2 bases; unmatched bases: 8. The germline CDR1 and CDR2 sequences are MDHEN and SYDVKM. This CDR3 is 16 amino acids long. CDR3 amino acids: CASSLARDRPTYEQYF. The CDR3 DNA is TGTGCCAGCAGTTTAGCTAGGGACAGGCCTACCTACGAGCAGTACTTC.

The chain joins TRBV15 to TRBJ2-3; D call uncertain. Trimming shortened V by 8 bases and J by 0 bases, and 12 bases separated the two germline ends. CDR1 and CDR2 from the germline V gene are LNHNV and YYDKDF (reference sequence). This CDR3 is 14 amino acids long. The CDR3 region has the DNA TGTGCCACCTCTGAGGAACAAAGCACAGATACGCAGTATTTT. Translated, it gives CATSEEQSTDTQYF.

This clone appeared a few times. The chain uses TRBV27 and TRBJ2-2; 12 nucleotides match TRBD2. The CDR3 contains 18 residues. V was clipped by 3 bases and J by 3 bases; unmatched bases: 8. Germline CDR1 reads MNHEY; CDR2 reads SMNVEV (reference sequence). Here the CDR3 DNA reads TGTGCCAGCAGTTTTTTGACTAGCGGGAGTTTCTACACCGGGGAGCTGTTTTTT. Encoded protein: CASSFLTSGSFYTGELFF.

This sequence joins TRBV19 and TRBJ2-1; the match to TRBD1 covers 11 bases. The V gene end was trimmed by 7 bases and the J gene end by 8 bases; junction bases not matched to a gene: 7. The germline V gene encodes CDR1 LNHDA and CDR2 SQIVND (reference sequence). The CDR3 is 14 residues long. The DNA of the CDR3 is TGTGCCAGTACCGAGGACAGGGGGCTGGATGAGCAGTTCTTC. It codes for CASTEDRGLDEQFF. Complete variable domain (other parts from reference TRBV19 and TRBJ2-1): DGGITQSPKYLFRKEGQNVTLSCEQNLNHDAMYWYRQDPGQGLRLIYYSQIVNDFQKGDIAEGYSVSREKKESFPLTVTSAQKNPTAFYLCASTEDRGLDEQFFGPGTRLTVL.